The present TCR beta chain was sequenced within a study of identifying expanded T cells in peripheral blood. CDR1 is MDHEN and CDR2 is SYDVKM in the germline V gene. V lost 6 bases, J lost 10 bases, and 21 bases lay in between. The CDR3 covers 14 residues. The data were produced by immunoSEQ multiplex PCR, yet TCRdb's version contains in-frame clones alone and is incomplete. The sample has 75,000 to 90,000 clones; about four fifths are singletons. On this clone: Its target is not known.

Healthy donors had no documented immune events, such as infections, while sampled. General study points: Clone count variance between approximately two-week samples rose with total template count.

The sequenced sample consisted of blood. The rearrangement joins TRBV28 to TRBJ2-5; TRBD1 is a possible D gene (6 bases). This receptor was taken from a person aged 18 to 70 in good health. The CDR3 nucleotides are TGTGCCAGCAGCTATGGGACAACCCTGAATATCCAGTACTTC. Its translation is CASSYGTTLNIQYF.